Listed below are T cell receptor beta chains from one sample, sequenced in a study of T cell responses to AZD1222 COVID-19 vaccine. Profiled with immunoSEQ multiplex PCR; TCRdb holds only in-frame clones, not every one. This sample has roughly 150,000 clones, with about nine tenths found just once. The source was peripheral blood, collected on day 0 of AZD1222 vaccination. These TCRs come from an adult in good health. Both conserved end residues are part of each CDR3. The D gene is left open where the match is weak. Clone size appears in some rows only: once, few, many, or a class for an expanded clone.

V gene	CDR3 length	clone size	J gene	D gene	CDR3 DNA	CDR3 protein
TRBV27	15	NA	TRBJ2-7	TRBD1	TGTGCCAGCAGTTTATCCTACAGGGGGTACAACGAGCAGTACTTC	CASSLSYRGYNEQYF
TRBV29-1	16	NA	TRBJ2-2	NA	TGCAGCGTTGGTCTTCGACAGGACCTGAACACCGGGGAGCTGTTTTTT	CSVGLRQDLNTGELFF
TRBV18	17	NA	TRBJ2-1	TRBD2	TGTGCCAGCTCACCAATTACTAGCGGTAGCTCCTACAATGAGCAGTTCTTC	CASSPITSGSSYNEQFF
TRBV5-6	14	NA	TRBJ1-4	NA	TGTGCCAGCAGCTTGGACGCCGTTAATGAAAAACTGTTTTTT	CASSLDAVNEKLFF
TRBV7-2	14	NA	TRBJ2-1	NA	TGTGCCAGCAGCCCTAGACCATTGAACAATGAGCAGTTCTTC	CASSPRPLNNEQFF
TRBV6-5	14	NA	TRBJ1-1	NA	TGTGCCAGCAATCGGGTGGGTATGAACACTGAAGCTTTCTTT	CASNRVGMNTEAFF
TRBV27	16	once	TRBJ1-5	NA	TGTGCCAGCAGTTTATCTTTCAGGGGACGGGTCCAGCCCCAGCATTTT	CASSLSFRGRVQPQHF
TRBV14	15	NA	TRBJ1-2	NA	TGTGCCAGCAGCCAAGCTCTGGGCGGTAACTATGGCTACACCTTC	CASSQALGGNYGYTF
TRBV2	14	NA	TRBJ2-7	TRBD2	TGTGCCAGCAGTGAGGGGGGGAAGTCCTACGAGCAGTACTTC	CASSEGGKSYEQYF
TRBV4-3	15	NA	TRBJ2-2	NA	TGCGCCAGCAGCCAAGATATGCAGGTCGCCGGGGAGCTGTTTTTT	CASSQDMQVAGELFF
TRBV6-6	14	few	TRBJ2-1	NA	TGTGCCAGCAGTTACCGTTGGGGGAACAATGAGCAGTTCTTC	CASSYRWGNNEQFF
TRBV7-9	14	NA	TRBJ1-1	NA	TGTGCCAGCAGCTTATTCGACGAGAACACTGAAGCTTTCTTT	CASSLFDENTEAFF
TRBV20-1	13	NA	TRBJ1-3	NA	TGCAGTGCTGGTGGGGGGACGGGAAACACCATATATTTT	CSAGGGTGNTIYF
TRBV28	16	NA	TRBJ2-6	TRBD2	TGTGCCAGCAGTTCCACCGGGACTAGCAGATACAACGTCCTGACTTTC	CASSSTGTSRYNVLTF
TRBV7-2	15	NA	TRBJ1-3	NA	TGTGCCAGCAGCTCCGACTTTCGCTCTGGAAACACCATATATTTT	CASSSDFRSGNTIYF